The clone carrying this T cell receptor beta chain has more than one count but fewer than ten. Its antigen is unknown. This sample was included in a study of T cells after yellow fever vaccination. Study results and limitations: Booster samples showed a return of most primary-vaccination clones (roughly 96% CD4, 88% CD8). Contaminants from the bulk population, in the form of abundant clonotypes, could be found in FACS-sorted repertoires.

A process of 5'RACE template switching, which added a universal primer site and UMIs, was used to make TCR cDNA. Each CDR3 protein is one row after TCRdb ran MiXCR on the 5' RACE reads. The sample shows around 610,000 distinct CDR3 sequences, less than 15% of them seen only once. The germline CDR1 and CDR2 sequences are SGHTA and FQGNSA. The CDR3 is 13 amino acids. Trimming cost V 4 bases and J 15 bases; bases outside gene matches: 10. The chain has TRBV7-2 and TRBJ2-3; 10 bases map to TRBD2. The sample consisted of PBMCs, taken on the day of the yellow fever booster vaccination. The sequence was collected from a man aged 25-40 years who received the YFV17D yellow fever vaccine. The CDR3 DNA reads TGTGCCAGCAGCTCGCAAAGCGGGAGGGCCTTCTATTTT. This codes for CASSSQSGRAFYF.